The clone carrying this T cell receptor (beta chain) was detected once. Produced via immunoSEQ multiplex PCR; TCRdb's table is partial and in-frame only. Of about 710,000 clones in the sample, around 87% were seen once. This entry belongs to a study of shared T cell receptors in the human thymus. The sample also formed part of further work on human thymus T cells. That report notes: Resections from corrective heart surgery supplied the thymus tissue.

This TCR was sampled from a boy under two years old with a congenital heart defect. Sample: thymocytes.

CDR3 DNA sequence: TGCGCCAGCAGCCAAGGTTTTCGGAACGGTAGGGGACAAAGCACAGATACGCAGTATTTT. It encodes CASSQGFRNGRGQSTDTQYF. The V gene is TRBV4-3, the J gene TRBJ2-3; D might be TRBD1 (6 bases). V was clipped by 1 base and J by 0 bases, with 23 bases between them. The germline gives CDR1 LGHNA, CDR2 YSLEER. This CDR3 region has 20 residues.